This entry lists 32 T cell receptor beta chains sequenced from one sample in a study of Ad26.COV2.S vaccination and SARS-CoV-2 variants. Here immunoSEQ multiplex PCR was the method, and the copy in TCRdb shows in-frame clones only, minus some. The top ten hold less than 5.5% of the sample, which has a few hundred thousand clones, 90% seen once. Treatment indicated: 15 to 20 received Ad26.COV2.S at low or high dose, single or two shots; a few received placebo; per-sample allocation not given. Sampling occurred on day 63 after the first vaccine or placebo injection. This sample comprised peripheral blood, obtained in a trial of Ad26.COV2.S vaccine versus placebo. These receptors were taken from a person aged 18-60 years who received the Ad26.COV2.S COVID-19 vaccine or a placebo.

The chain links TRBV25-1 to TRBJ2-7, with D possibly called TRBD1 or TRBD2 (5 bases each). The CDR3 runs 10 residues. V was pared by 8 bases and J by 3 bases, with 5 bases between. CDR1 is MGHDK and CDR2 is SYGVNS in the germline V gene. The CDR3 reads CASGGYEQYF. CDR3 DNA sequence: TGTGCCAGCGGGGGCTACGAGCAGTACTTC.

J is TRBJ2-5 and V is TRBV27; a possible D gene is TRBD1 (6 bases). V lost 4 bases and J 2 bases, leaving 11 bases between the germline ends. Germline CDR1 and CDR2: MNHEY and SMNVEV (reference sequence). The CDR3 runs to 14 residues. The CDR3 DNA follows: TGTGCCAGCAGTTATGCAGGGGCTCAAGAGACCCAGTACTTC. The encoded protein is CASSYAGAQETQYF.

The chain has TRBV27 and TRBJ2-7; 9 bases line up with TRBD1. V dropped 6 bases and J dropped 3; count of bases not matched to a gene: 6. Germline V gene sequence: CDR1 MNHEY, CDR2 SMNVEV (reference sequence). The CDR3 runs 14 residues. CDR3 sequence (DNA): TGTGCCAGCAGCTTGACAGGGGGGGGCTACGAGCAGTACTTC. Translating gives CASSLTGGGYEQYF.

This rearrangement joins TRBV6-5 to TRBJ2-6, with TRBD1 identical over 9 bases. This CDR3 is 15 amino acids long. V lost 8 bases and J lost 1; bases outside the gene matches: 3. Germline CDR1 reads MNHEY; CDR2 reads SVGAGI. CDR3 in amino acids: CASGDRESGANVLTF. The CDR3 region has the DNA TGTGCCAGCGGGGACAGGGAATCTGGGGCCAACGTCCTGACTTTC.

The chain employs TRBV28 and TRBJ1-4, with D possibly matching TRBD1 (5 bases). Deletions cut 6 bases from V and 7 bases from J, with 6 bases between. The CDR3 spans 11 residues. CDR1 is MDHEN and CDR2 is SYDVKM in the germline V gene. CDR3 sequence (DNA): TGTGCCAGCAGACAGGTTGAAAAACTGTTTTTT. Protein: CASRQVEKLFF.

The chain links TRBV28 to TRBJ2-5; TRBD1 matches at 7 bases. The V and J ends lost 6 bases and 5 bases, in that order; junction bases with no gene match: 6. Germline V gene sequence: CDR1 MDHEN, CDR2 SYDVKM. This CDR3 comprises 13 residues. CDR3: CASSRQGLETQYF. CDR3 nucleotide sequence: TGTGCCAGCAGCCGACAGGGTTTGGAGACCCAGTACTTC.

The V gene is TRBV5-4, the J gene TRBJ2-1; D unclear. V lost 7 bases to trimming and J lost 5 bases, with 16 bases between them. Germline CDR1 reads SGHNT; CDR2 reads YYREEE (reference sequence). The CDR3 extends over 14 amino acids. The DNA for the CDR3 is TGTGCCAGCTCTAAGGACCCGCAAAACAATGAGCAGTTCTTC. Its translation is CASSKDPQNNEQFF.

This rearrangement joins TRBV24-1 to TRBJ1-4; D is unresolved. V was clipped by 3 bases and J by 8 bases, with 9 bases between them. There are 13 residues in the CDR3. Germline CDR1 is KGHDR and CDR2 is SFDVKD. The CDR3 DNA reads as TGTGCCACCAGTGATCGGCAGGCAGAAAAACTGTTTTTT. It specifies CATSDRQAEKLFF.

V gene TRBV19 combines with J gene TRBJ2-5; a weak D match, TRBD2 (7 bases). Germline CDR1 reads LNHDA; CDR2 reads SQIVND (reference sequence). This CDR3 spans 16 amino acids. The V gene lost 3 bases and the J gene lost 1 base, with 15 bases spanning the gap. The CDR3 here is CASSIQGLAAQETQYF. As DNA, the CDR3 is TGTGCCAGTAGTATCCAGGGGCTAGCGGCCCAAGAGACCCAGTACTTC.

This rearrangement joins TRBV4-3 to TRBJ1-2; possibly TRBD1 for D (6 bases). Germline V gene lookup returns CDR1 LGHNA and CDR2 YSLEER. Trimming took 0 bases from V and 2 from J, leaving 10 bases between them. The CDR3 is 15 residues long. In nucleotides, the CDR3 is TGCGCCAGCAGCCAAGATGGGGGCAGCAACTATGGCTACACCTTC. Translating it yields CASSQDGGSNYGYTF.

The V gene is TRBV7-3, the J gene TRBJ2-7; D is unclear. The CDR3 extends over 16 amino acids. Germline-derived CDR1 and CDR2 are SGHTA and FQGTGA. Trimming left V 2 bases short and J 2 bases short, with 16 bases between. CDR3 residues: CASSLSPRIEAYEQYF. In nucleotides, the CDR3 is TGTGCCAGCAGCTTATCTCCGCGAATTGAAGCCTACGAGCAGTACTTC.

The chain links TRBV28 to TRBJ1-2; weak D call: TRBD1 (5 bases). V lost 3 bases to trimming and J lost 7 bases, with 18 bases between them. Germline CDR1 MDHEN, CDR2 SYDVKM. The CDR3 length is 15 residues. DNA for the CDR3: TGTGCCAGCAGTTTCATTCGGCAGGGAATGGGTGGCTACACCTTC. Amino acids: CASSFIRQGMGGYTF.

V gene TRBV10-2 combines with J gene TRBJ1-6; 8 nucleotides align to TRBD1. The germline V gene encodes CDR1 WSHSY and CDR2 SAAADI. J gave up 6 bases and V 4 bases, and 2 bases lay outside the gene matches. The CDR3 totals 14 residues. The CDR3 region is CASSGDRINSPLHF. CDR3 nucleotide sequence: TGCGCCAGCAGTGGGGACAGGATTAATTCACCCCTCCACTTT.

The chain employs TRBV28 and TRBJ2-3; D is undetermined. The CDR3 runs to 16 residues. Trimming took off 1 base at V and 0 bases at J, with 11 bases between the two ends. The germline V gene has CDR1 MDHEN and CDR2 SYDVKM. The CDR3 DNA is TGTGCCAGCAGTTTATCCGGGTGGGCGAGCACAGATACGCAGTATTTT. Encoded protein: CASSLSGWASTDTQYF.

DNA for the CDR3: TGTGCCAGCAGTGAATTCGTCTCCTACGAGCAGTACTTC. As protein: CASSEFVSYEQYF. The rearrangement uses TRBV6-1 and TRBJ2-7; no definite D call. CDR3 length equals 13 residues. V was pared by 2 bases and J by 0 bases, with 5 bases between. Germline V gene data show CDR1 as MNHNS and CDR2 as SASEGT.

The genes are TRBV28 and TRBJ2-3, with D unresolved. Trimming pared 3 bases from V and 0 bases from J, leaving 13 bases between. This CDR3 is 16 amino acids long. The germline V gene has CDR1 MDHEN and CDR2 SYDVKM. The CDR3 spells CASSFPHLRSTDTQYF. In nucleotides, the CDR3 is TGTGCCAGCAGTTTCCCCCATTTGCGTAGCACAGATACGCAGTATTTT.

This chain connects TRBV24-1 to TRBJ2-1; D is perhaps TRBD1 (7 bases). Trimming removed 7 bases at V and 9 bases at J, with 15 bases between. The germline gives CDR1 KGHDR, CDR2 SFDVKD. This CDR3 contains 13 residues. CDR3 protein: CATSPGQGGEQFF. The CDR3 DNA is TGTGCCACCAGCCCCGGGCAGGGGGGTGAGCAGTTCTTC.

This chain links TRBV7-9 with TRBJ2-1, with 9 bases lining up with TRBD2. Germline loops: CDR1 SEHNR, CDR2 FQNEAQ (reference sequence). The CDR3 runs to 15 residues. After removal of 3 bases from V and 4 bases from J, the junction contained 4 bases not matched to a gene. The CDR3 nucleotides are TGTGCCAGCAGCTTGATTAGCGGGAGTTACAATGAGCAGTTCTTC. Translated: CASSLISGSYNEQFF.

V and J are TRBV28 and TRBJ1-2, with 11 bases aligning to TRBD1. Losses at the gene ends were 8 bases for V and 9 bases for J; bases not matched to a gene: 11. Germline V lookup: CDR1 MDHEN, CDR2 SYDVKM. This CDR3 region has 14 residues. The chain's CDR3 is CASLLGGQGVSYTF. The CDR3 DNA reads as TGTGCCAGCCTCCTAGGGGGACAGGGGGTTAGCTACACCTTC.

This clone was recorded once. This chain links TRBV7-2 with TRBJ2-1; 8 bases are shared with TRBD2. This CDR3 is 16 amino acids long. The germline gives CDR1 SGHTA, CDR2 FQGNSA. The J segment lost 3 bases and the V segment lost 5 bases, leaving 9 bases of the junction unmatched. CDR3 nucleotide sequence: TGTGCCAGCAGCCCCGGCGACGGGAGGGGCTACAATGAGCAGTTCTTC. As protein: CASSPGDGRGYNEQFF.

V usage is TRBV2 and J usage is TRBJ2-2; a possible D gene is TRBD2 (6 bases). Trimming took off 7 bases at V and 0 bases at J, with 9 bases between the two ends. The CDR3 is 14 residues long. From germline, CDR1 is SNHLY and CDR2 FYNNEI. DNA of the CDR3: TGTGCCAGCAAGGGACTCGCGAACACCGGGGAGCTGTTTTTT. It yields the protein CASKGLANTGELFF.

The chain combines TRBV4-2 with TRBJ2-2; D is perhaps TRBD1 or TRBD2 (5 bases each). V lost 2 bases and J 7 bases, leaving 11 bases between the germline ends. The CDR3 sequence is 14 residues long. Germline V gene data show CDR1 as LGHNA and CDR2 as YNFKEQ. CDR3 coding DNA: TGTGCCAGCAGCCAAACAGGAGAGGGCGGGGAGCTGTTTTTT. This codes for CASSQTGEGGELFF.

V gene TRBV30 combines with J gene TRBJ2-1; D may correspond to TRBD1 or TRBD2 (5 bases each). The germline CDR1 and CDR2 sequences are GTSNPN and SVGIG (reference sequence). There are 14 residues in the CDR3. Trimming removed 4 bases at V and 1 base at J, with 11 bases between. Written as DNA, the CDR3 is TGTGCCTGGAACAGGCTAGCTTCCTACAATGAGCAGTTCTTC. Protein: CAWNRLASYNEQFF.

The chain is built from TRBV4-2 and TRBJ1-4; D is unclear. Germline values: CDR1 LGHNA, CDR2 YNFKEQ. This CDR3 contains 14 residues. The germline V and J ends were trimmed by 1 base and 7 bases, with 10 bases remaining between them. The CDR3 reads CASSQGRVGEKLFF. The CDR3 coding sequence is TGTGCCAGCAGCCAAGGGCGCGTTGGTGAAAAACTGTTTTTT.

The rearrangement links TRBV9 to TRBJ2-2; D not resolved. CDR1 is SGDLS, CDR2 YYNGEE, per germline. Trimming shortened V by 2 bases and J by 5 bases, and 10 bases separated the two germline ends. The CDR3 runs 14 residues. In DNA, the CDR3 is TGTGCCAGCAGCGTCGACCTAGGGACCGGGGAGCTGTTTTTT. It specifies CASSVDLGTGELFF.

V and J are TRBV28 and TRBJ1-3; D is perhaps TRBD1 (5 bases). V lost 6 bases and J 0 bases, leaving 12 bases between the germline ends. CDR1 is MDHEN and CDR2 is SYDVKM in the germline V gene. The CDR3 is 15 residues long. CDR3 in DNA: TGTGCCAGCAGGACGGGGCCGAGCTCTGGAAACACCATATATTTT. Amino acids: CASRTGPSSGNTIYF. The full variable domain, its missing parts supplied by reference TRBV28 and TRBJ1-3, is DVKVTQSSRYLVKRTGEKVFLECVQDMDHENMFWYRQDPGLGLRLIYFSYDVKMKEKGDIPEGYSVSREKKERFSLILESASTNQTSMYLCASRTGPSSGNTIYFGEGSWLTVV.

This clone is a singleton in its sample. The chain is built from TRBV28 and TRBJ2-7, with 15 bases matching TRBD2. CDR3 size: 16 residues. V lost 3 bases to trimming and J lost 5 bases; unmatched junction nucleotides: 5. Germline CDR1 MDHEN, CDR2 SYDVKM. The CDR3 DNA is TGTGCCAGCAGTTTTTTGGGGACTAGCGGGAGGAACGAGCAGTACTTC. It codes for CASSFLGTSGRNEQYF.

This clone was counted between two and nine times. CDR3 region: CASSSRGVGQPQHF. CDR3 nucleotide sequence: TGTGCCAGCAGCTCTCGGGGGGTAGGACAGCCCCAGCATTTT. V and J are TRBV9 and TRBJ1-5, with D perhaps TRBD1 (5 bases). The germline gives CDR1 SGDLS, CDR2 YYNGEE. The CDR3 has 14 amino acids. Trimming took 4 bases from V and 7 from J, leaving 15 bases between them.

The chain has TRBV20-1 and TRBJ2-7; D remains ambiguous. Germline CDR1 reads DFQATT; CDR2 reads SNEGSKA (reference sequence). V lost 3 bases to trimming and J lost 4 bases, with 4 bases between them. The CDR3 is 10 residues long. CDR3 sequence reads: CSASFYEQYF. DNA of the CDR3: TGCAGTGCTAGCTTTTACGAGCAGTACTTC.

In this sample, this clone turned up once. The CDR3 DNA reads TGTGCCAGCAGTTACAGGGAAGGTAGGAATGAGCAGTTCTTC. This codes for CASSYREGRNEQFF. This chain connects TRBV6-5 to TRBJ2-1, with D hard to call. The CDR3 extends over 14 amino acids. The germline V gene encodes CDR1 MNHEY and CDR2 SVGAGI. With 2 bases removed from V and 7 bases from J, the gap between germline ends came to 12 bases.

The V call is TRBV7-3, the J call TRBJ1-6, with D uncertain. There are 14 residues in the CDR3. V lost 1 base and J 7 bases, leaving 8 bases between the germline ends. Germline CDR1 and CDR2: SGHTA and FQGTGA. Here the CDR3 DNA reads TGTGCCAGCAGCTTAAATGCCGGGAATTCACCCCTCCACTTT. The encoded protein is CASSLNAGNSPLHF.

The J gene is TRBJ2-5, the V gene TRBV6-1; D is ambiguous. The CDR3 has 16 amino acids. Between the trimmed V and J ends, which lost 3 bases and 0 bases, there was a span of 14 bases. Germline CDR1 is MNHNS and CDR2 is SASEGT. The CDR3 loop is CASSEGWRSYQETQYF. As DNA, the CDR3 is TGTGCCAGCAGTGAGGGGTGGAGATCGTACCAAGAGACCCAGTACTTC.